This TCR beta chain emerged from a study of CD8+CD57+ T cells in acquired aplastic anemia. As for the study in general: Sorted CD4+ plus CD8+ cells gave DNA averaging 3.2 ug. Researchers reported that healthy donors averaged about 10 million reads for CD4+ cells. Study findings and constraints: Patients showed no significant difference from controls in CD8+ Simpson's diversity. Found in both controls and patients were around 30 CD8+ CDR3 sequences.

This clonotype was recorded at least ten times. The target antigen is unknown. It was genomic DNA that served as the template for profiling TCR beta VDJ and CDR3. TCRdb re-called the reads through MiXCR, storing one row per CDR3 protein. The repertoire includes 86,000 or so distinct CDR3 sequences, roughly half of them detected once, and 65% to 80% sits in the top ten. The CDR3 runs to 15 residues. With 0 bases removed from V and 1 base from J, the gap between germline ends came to 10 bases. The germline V gene encodes CDR1 SGDLS and CDR2 YYNGEE. This TCR was sampled from a human donor in good health, serving as a control. The rearrangement joins TRBV9 to TRBJ1-1; D ambiguous. Sequencing was done on a sample of sorted CD4+, CD8+, or CD8+CD57+ T cells (not recorded which) from PBMCs. CDR3 loop: CASSVGRGKNTEAFF. DNA of the CDR3: TGTGCCAGCAGCGTAGGAAGAGGTAAGAACACTGAAGCTTTCTTT.